This TCR beta chain was retrieved from a study of blood T cell repertoires in COVID-19. The method was immunoSEQ multiplex PCR; TCRdb's version includes in-frame clones alone and lacks a portion of them. This table holds about 400,000 clones, 88% found once. Germline V CDR1 and CDR2: ENHRY, SYGVKD. The V and J ends lost 0 bases and 4 bases, in that order; junction bases with no gene match: 4. The CDR3 extends over 15 amino acids. This TCR derives from a middle-aged woman with acute COVID-19. The sample was PBMCs or T cells enriched from blood (not recorded which). This chain joins TRBV10-3 and TRBJ1-2; 8 nucleotides align to TRBD1. The CDR3 region is CAISESPGGFYGYTF. For the CDR3, the DNA is TGTGCCATCAGTGAGTCCCCAGGGGGCTTCTATGGCTACACCTTC.